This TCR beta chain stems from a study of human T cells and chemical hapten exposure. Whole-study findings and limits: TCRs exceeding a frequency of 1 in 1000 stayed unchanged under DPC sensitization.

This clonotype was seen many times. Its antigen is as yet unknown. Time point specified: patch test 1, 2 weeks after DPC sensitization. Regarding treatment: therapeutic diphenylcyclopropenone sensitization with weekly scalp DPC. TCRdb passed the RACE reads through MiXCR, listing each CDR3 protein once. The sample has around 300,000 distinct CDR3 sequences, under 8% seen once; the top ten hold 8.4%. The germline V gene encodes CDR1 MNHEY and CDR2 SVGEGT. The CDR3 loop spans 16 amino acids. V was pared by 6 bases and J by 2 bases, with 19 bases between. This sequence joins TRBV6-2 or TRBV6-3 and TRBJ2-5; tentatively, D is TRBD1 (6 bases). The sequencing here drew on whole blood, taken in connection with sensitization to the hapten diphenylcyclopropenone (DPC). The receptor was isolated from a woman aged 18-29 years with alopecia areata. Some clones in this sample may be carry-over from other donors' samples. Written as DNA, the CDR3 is TGTGCCAGCAGCGGCCGATGGGACAATTCGCAAGAGACCCAGTACTTC. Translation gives CASSGRWDNSQETQYF.